A single T cell receptor beta chain is shown here with its context. Its antigen is currently unknown. The data stem from a study of regulatory T cells in long-lasting Graves disease. Study observations and caveats: Newly diagnosed disease favored TRBV20-1 and TRBJ2-1 over persistent disease. Having only a small sample size may have limited accuracy.

Germline assignment: CDR1 GTSNPN and CDR2 SVGIG (reference sequence). The CDR3 is 15 residues long. Unmatched junction bases numbered 10, after V lost 5 bases and J lost 5 bases. For TCR beta, libraries came from iRepertoire HTBI primers and Arm-PCR of CDR3 regions. TCRdb processed the multiplex PCR reads anew with MiXCR; each CDR3 protein has one entry. The sample gives roughly 500,000 distinct CDR3 sequences, approximately 12% of which show up once; approximately 9.6% is in the top ten. Time point noted: newly diagnosed GD, antithyroid drugs for less than 3 months. PBMC RNA served as the TCR library source. This sample was shared with a second study, whose subject was T cells in Graves' hyperthyroidism and ophthalmopathy.

The sequence came from a young woman with Graves disease. This specimen was peripheral blood mononuclear cells (PBMCs), taken at new diagnosis, from a patient treated with antithyroid drugs. The V and J genes are TRBV30 and TRBJ2-7; TRBD2 matches 12 bases. Here the CDR3 DNA reads TGTGCCTGGGACCCGACTAGCGGGAGATCCCACGAGCAGTACTTC. Its protein product is CAWDPTSGRSHEQYF.